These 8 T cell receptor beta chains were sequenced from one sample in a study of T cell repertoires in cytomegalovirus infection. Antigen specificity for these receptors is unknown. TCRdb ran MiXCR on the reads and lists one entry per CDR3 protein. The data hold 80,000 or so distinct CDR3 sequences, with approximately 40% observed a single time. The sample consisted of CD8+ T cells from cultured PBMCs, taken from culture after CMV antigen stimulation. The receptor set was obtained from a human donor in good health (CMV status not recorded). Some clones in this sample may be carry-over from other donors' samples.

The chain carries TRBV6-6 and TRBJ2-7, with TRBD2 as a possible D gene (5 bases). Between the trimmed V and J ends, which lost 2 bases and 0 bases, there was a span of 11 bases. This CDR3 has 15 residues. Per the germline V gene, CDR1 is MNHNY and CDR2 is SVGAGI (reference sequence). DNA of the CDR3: TGTGCCAGCAGTTACGGAGGCGCCGACTCCTACGAGCAGTACTTC. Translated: CASSYGGADSYEQYF.

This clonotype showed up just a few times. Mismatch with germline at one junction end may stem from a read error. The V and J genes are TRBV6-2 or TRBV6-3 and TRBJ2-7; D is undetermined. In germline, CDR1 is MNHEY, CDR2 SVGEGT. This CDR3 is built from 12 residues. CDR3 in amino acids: CASSYPSNEQYF. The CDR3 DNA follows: TGTGCCAGCAGTTACCCCTCCAACGAGCAGTACTTC.

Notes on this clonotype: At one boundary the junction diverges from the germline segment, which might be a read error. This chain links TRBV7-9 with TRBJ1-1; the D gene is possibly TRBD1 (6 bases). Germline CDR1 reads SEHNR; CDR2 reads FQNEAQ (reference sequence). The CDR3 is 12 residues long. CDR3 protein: CASSLEDSPVSF. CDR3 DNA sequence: TGTGCCAGCAGCTTAGAGGACAGCCCGGTCTCATTT.

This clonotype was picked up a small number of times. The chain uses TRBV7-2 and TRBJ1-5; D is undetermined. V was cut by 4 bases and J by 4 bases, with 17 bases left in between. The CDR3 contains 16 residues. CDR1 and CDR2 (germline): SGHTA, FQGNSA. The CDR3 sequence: CASSSRARGGNQPQHF. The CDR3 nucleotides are TGTGCCAGCAGCTCTAGGGCGCGAGGCGGGAATCAGCCCCAGCATTTT.

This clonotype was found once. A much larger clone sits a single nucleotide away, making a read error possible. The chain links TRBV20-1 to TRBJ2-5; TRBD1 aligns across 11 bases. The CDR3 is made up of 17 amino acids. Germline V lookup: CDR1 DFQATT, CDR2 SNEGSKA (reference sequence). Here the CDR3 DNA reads TGCGGTGCTAGAGATAGTAAGGACAGGGGGCGCGGGGAGACCCAGTACTTC. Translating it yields CGARDSKDRGRGETQYF.

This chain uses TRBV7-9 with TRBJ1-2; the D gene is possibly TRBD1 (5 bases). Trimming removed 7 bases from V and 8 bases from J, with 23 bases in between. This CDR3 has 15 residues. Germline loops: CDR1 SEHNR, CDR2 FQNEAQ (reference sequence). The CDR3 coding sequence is TGTGCCAGCAACAAATGGACGGGGGGGAAGAGCGGCTACACCTTC. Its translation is CASNKWTGGKSGYTF.

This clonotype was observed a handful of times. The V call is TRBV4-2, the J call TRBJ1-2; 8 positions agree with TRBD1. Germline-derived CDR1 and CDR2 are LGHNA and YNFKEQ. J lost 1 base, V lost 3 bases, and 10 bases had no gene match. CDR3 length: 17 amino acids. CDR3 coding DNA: TGTGCCAGCAGCCAGGGGATCGGGACAGGAATTAACTATGGCTACACCTTC. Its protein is CASSQGIGTGINYGYTF.

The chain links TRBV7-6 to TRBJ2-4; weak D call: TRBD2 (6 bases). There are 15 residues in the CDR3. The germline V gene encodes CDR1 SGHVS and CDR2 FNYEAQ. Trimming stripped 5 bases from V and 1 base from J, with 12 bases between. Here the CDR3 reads CASSLSSGAKNIQYF. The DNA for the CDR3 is TGTGCCAGCAGCCTCTCCAGCGGGGCCAAAAACATTCAGTACTTC.